This T cell receptor (beta chain) came from a study of cytotoxic CD8 clonotypes in ibrutinib-treated CLL. In the study overall: Roughly 10 relapsed/refractory, roughly 15 treatment-naive; around 18 IGHV unmutated. Response samples followed a median roughly 13 months of treatment, range 6 to 36. On average, more than 80,000 productive rearrangements and over 250,000 productive templates per sample.

As input for TCR beta libraries, about 2 micrograms of genomic DNA came from cryopreserved PBMCs. This CDR3 is 16 amino acids long. V was cut by 6 bases and J by 6 bases, with 21 bases left in between. CDR1 and CDR2 (germline): LNHDA, SQIVND (reference sequence). The count of this clone is one. Produced via immunoSEQ multiplex PCR; TCRdb's table is partial and in-frame only. The table records approximately 150,000 clones, 88% of them present only once. This clonotype was sampled from a human donor with chronic lymphocytic leukemia. The source material was PBMCs, sampled at disease progression, from a patient treated with ibrutinib. The V call is TRBV19, the J call TRBJ1-5; D might be TRBD1 (6 bases). In DNA, the CDR3 is TGTGCCAGTAGGTTAAGGGGGGTCGGGCTGTTTCAGCCCCAGCATTTT. Its protein is CASRLRGVGLFQPQHF.